Following are 23 T cell receptor beta chains from one sample sequenced in a study of early T cells in non-severe SARS-CoV-2 infection. One entry per CDR3 protein, called by TCRdb with MiXCR from the 5' RACE reads. The repertoire holds some 98,000 distinct CDR3 sequences, with approximately 10% as singletons. The specimen was whole blood. The receptors originated from an adult who was a healthcare worker with PCR-confirmed SARS-CoV-2 infection or an uninfected control (not recorded which).

This clonotype has only a few counts. The chain carries TRBV28 and TRBJ2-3, with 11 bases matching TRBD2. CDR3 length: 15 residues. V shed 4 bases, J shed 5 bases, and the junction held 5 bases outside the gene matches. The germline V gene encodes CDR1 MDHEN and CDR2 SYDVKM. CDR3 coding DNA: TGTGCCAGCAGTTCAACTAGCGGGAGAAGAGATACGCAGTATTTT. Protein sequence: CASSSTSGRRDTQYF.

This clonotype was counted between two and nine times. The chain employs TRBV21-1 and TRBJ1-2; the D call of TRBD1 is as the table states it, not checked on the DNA. TRBV21-1 is shown as a pseudogene. This CDR3 contains 18 residues. The CDR3 DNA reads as TGTGCCAGCAGCCACCAAGGTTCGGGTCAGCCCCGTAACTATGGCTACACCTTC. This gives the protein CASSHQGSGQPRNYGYTF.

There are a few counts of this clonotype. This chain joins TRBV6-2 or TRBV6-3 and TRBJ2-3; TRBD1 agrees at 9 bases. V lost 5 bases to trimming and J lost 5 bases; unmatched junction nucleotides: 11. Germline V gene lookup returns CDR1 MNHEY and CDR2 SVGEGT. The CDR3 contains 16 residues. The CDR3 region is CASSKGQGTTVDTQYF. CDR3 sequence (DNA): TGTGCCAGCAGTAAGGGACAGGGAACTACGGTAGATACGCAGTATTTT.

The rearrangement uses TRBV9 and TRBJ2-5, with 8 bases identical to TRBD2. Germline assignment: CDR1 SGDLS and CDR2 YYNGEE. This CDR3 is built from 14 residues. The ends lost 7 bases at V and 5 bases at J; junction bases unmatched: 10. The CDR3 spells CASSESGSRETQYF. The CDR3 nucleotides are TGTGCCAGCTCCGAAAGCGGGAGTAGGGAGACCCAGTACTTC.

The V and J genes are TRBV3-1 and TRBJ2-2; D remains ambiguous. In germline, CDR1 is LGHDT, CDR2 YNNKEL (reference sequence). Trimming stripped 1 base from V and 6 bases from J, with 9 bases between. CDR3 length: 14 amino acids. CDR3 in DNA: TGTGCCAGCAGCCAAGGGCTCGGGTCCGGGGAGCTGTTTTTT. It yields the protein CASSQGLGSGELFF.

This clonotype has a handful of counts. J is TRBJ2-5 and V is TRBV5-1; maybe TRBD2 (5 bases). The V gene's germline CDR1 is SGHRS and CDR2 YFSETQ. Trimming took off 1 base at V and 3 bases at J, with 16 bases between the two ends. The CDR3 loop spans 16 amino acids. The CDR3 protein is CASSLRQEDWEETQYF. The DNA of the CDR3 is TGCGCCAGCAGCTTGCGGCAGGAGGATTGGGAAGAGACCCAGTACTTC.

This clonotype was recorded at least ten times. The chain has TRBV6-2 or TRBV6-3 and TRBJ2-7, with a weak D call TRBD2 (6 bases). The CDR3 has 16 residues. CDR1 is MNHEY and CDR2 is SVGEGT in the germline V gene. V lost 2 bases and J 2 bases, leaving 16 bases between the germline ends. The CDR3 DNA follows: TGTGCCAGCAGTTACCCGACTGGCGGGGTAACCTACGAGCAGTACTTC. Protein product: CASSYPTGGVTYEQYF.

The table lists this clonotype with many counts. The V call is TRBV5-1, the J call TRBJ2-7; perhaps D is TRBD1 or TRBD2 (5 bases each). Trimming took off 4 bases at V and 2 bases at J, with 10 bases between the two ends. Per germline, CDR1 SGHRS and CDR2 YFSETQ. This CDR3 has 13 amino acids. CDR3 in DNA: TGCGCCAGCAGCCGGACGGGACCCTACGAGCAGTACTTC. It specifies CASSRTGPYEQYF.

This clonotype was recorded at least ten times. The chain combines TRBV4-1 with TRBJ2-2; D remains unclear. In germline, CDR1 is MGHRA, CDR2 YSYEKL. The CDR3 totals 16 residues. V was cut by 1 base and J by 0 bases, with 9 bases left in between. The DNA for the CDR3 is TGCGCCAGCAGCCAAGTAGGGCAAACGAACACCGGGGAGCTGTTTTTT. Protein: CASSQVGQTNTGELFF.

Ten or more counts support this clonotype. CDR3 DNA: TGCGCCAGCAGCGCACATCAGGGGAGTCTTGGCGAAGCTTTCTTT. Translation: CASSAHQGSLGEAFF. The rearrangement links TRBV5-1 to TRBJ1-1, with a tentative D call TRBD1 (6 bases). The CDR3 covers 15 residues. Per germline, CDR1 SGHRS and CDR2 YFSETQ. The germline V and J ends were trimmed by 4 bases and 8 bases, with 21 bases remaining between them.

This clonotype was counted a few times. The chain recombines TRBV21-1 with TRBJ2-1. TRBV21-1 has pseudogene status. The CDR3 length is 16 residues. CDR3 nucleotides: TGTGCCAGCAGCGCCGCATTGGAACCATTCTACAATGAGCAGTTCTTC. Translating gives CASSAALEPFYNEQFF.

This sequence joins TRBV6-6 and TRBJ2-6, with D uncertain. From germline, CDR1 is MNHNY and CDR2 SVGAGI (reference sequence). Trimming cost V 8 bases and J 0 bases, with 11 bases left between them. The CDR3 contains 15 residues. This CDR3 reads CASARVVSGANVLTF. DNA for the CDR3: TGTGCCAGCGCACGTGTAGTCTCTGGGGCCAACGTCCTGACTTTC.

This clonotype appeared a few times. The chain uses TRBV28 and TRBJ2-3; no definite D call. Trimming removed 4 bases at V and 3 bases at J, with 11 bases between. Germline assignment: CDR1 MDHEN and CDR2 SYDVKM. This CDR3 spans 14 amino acids. The CDR3 loop is CASSSLPETDTQYF. The CDR3 nucleotides read TGTGCCAGCAGTTCCCTCCCCGAAACAGATACGCAGTATTTT. The full variable domain, its missing parts supplied by reference TRBV28 and TRBJ2-3, is DVKVTQSSRYLVKRTGEKVFLECVQDMDHENMFWYRQDPGLGLRLIYFSYDVKMKEKGDIPEGYSVSREKKERFSLILESASTNQTSMYLCASSSLPETDTQYFGPGTRLTVL.

This clonotype has a count of ten or more. The genes are TRBV3-1 and TRBJ2-7, with TRBD1 as a possible D gene (6 bases). Germline CDR1 is LGHDT and CDR2 is YNNKEL (reference sequence). V lost 4 bases to trimming and J lost 5 bases, with 15 bases between them. CDR3 size: 14 residues. CDR3 amino acids: CASSLPGTINEQYF. CDR3 DNA sequence: TGTGCCAGCAGCCTCCCCGGGACAATAAACGAGCAGTACTTC.

The genes are TRBV20-1 and TRBJ1-5; D gene ambiguous. Between the trimmed V and J ends, which lost 3 bases and 2 bases, there was a span of 5 bases. This CDR3 contains 12 residues. Germline loops: CDR1 DFQATT, CDR2 SNEGSKA (reference sequence). The CDR3 loop reads CSARAGNQPQHF. The DNA of the CDR3 is TGCAGTGCTAGGGCCGGCAATCAGCCCCAGCATTTT.

The rearrangement uses TRBV6-5 and TRBJ2-1, with 11 bases aligning to TRBD2. This CDR3 spans 15 amino acids. From germline, CDR1 is MNHEY and CDR2 SVGAGI. J was trimmed by 7 bases and V by 3 bases; bases with no gene match: 5. The CDR3 protein is CASSYGSGRGNEQFF. Here the CDR3 DNA reads TGTGCCAGCAGTTATGGTAGCGGGAGGGGTAATGAGCAGTTCTTC.

This clonotype showed up just a few times. The chain is built from TRBV6-5 and TRBJ1-1; D may be TRBD1 (5 bases). Trimming took off 2 bases at V and 1 base at J, with 5 bases between the two ends. The CDR3 has 13 residues. The V gene's germline CDR1 is MNHEY and CDR2 SVGAGI. The CDR3 nucleotides are TGTGCCAGCAGTTACGGACAGAACACTGAAGCTTTCTTT. Amino acid sequence: CASSYGQNTEAFF.

This clonotype turned up a few times. The rearrangement uses TRBV6-5 and TRBJ1-1; 7 bases agree with TRBD1. This CDR3 contains 14 residues. The J segment lost 7 bases and the V segment lost 7 bases, leaving 12 bases of the junction unmatched. CDR1 MNHEY and CDR2 SVGAGI come from the germline V gene. Written as DNA, the CDR3 is TGTGCCAGCATCCTTCGGCCGGGACAGCGTGAAGCTTTCTTT. Its translation is CASILRPGQREAFF.

The rearrangement joins TRBV28 to TRBJ2-1, with D possibly TRBD2 on 6 matching bases. The CDR3 is 15 residues long. Germline assignment: CDR1 MDHEN and CDR2 SYDVKM. Trimming removed 5 bases at V and 0 bases at J, with 11 bases between. In nucleotides, the CDR3 is TGTGCCAGCAGTCCCAGACTAGGCTCCTACAATGAGCAGTTCTTC. Protein sequence: CASSPRLGSYNEQFF.

This clonotype was observed a few times. The rearrangement joins TRBV5-1 to TRBJ2-1; a possible D gene is TRBD2 (7 bases). The CDR3 covers 13 residues. The V gene's germline CDR1 is SGHRS and CDR2 YFSETQ. V was clipped by 7 bases and J by 2 bases, with 10 bases between them. The CDR3 DNA reads TGCGCCAGCCGGGGGGCTACCTACAATGAGCAGTTCTTC. Protein product: CASRGATYNEQFF. Filled out from reference TRBV5-1 and TRBJ2-1, the complete variable domain reads KAGVTQTPRYLIKTRGQQVTLSCSPISGHRSVSWYQQTPGQGLQFLFEYFSETQRNKGNFPGRFSGRQFSNSRSEMNVSTLELGDSALYLCASRGATYNEQFFGPGTRLTVL.

This clonotype has at least ten counts. The chain is built from TRBV2 and TRBJ2-1; 10 bases are shared with TRBD1. Germline CDR1 reads SNHLY; CDR2 reads FYNNEI. The V segment lost 6 bases and the J segment 4 bases; nucleotides outside the gene matches: 9. CDR3 length: 16 amino acids. The CDR3: CASRTGTGVGYNEQFF. The CDR3 bases are TGTGCCAGCAGAACCGGGACAGGGGTTGGATACAATGAGCAGTTCTTC. Full variable domain (rest looked up from reference TRBV2 and TRBJ2-1): EPEVTQTPSHQVTQMGQEVILRCVPISNHLYFYWYRQILGQKVEFLVSFYNNEISEKSEIFDDQFSVERPDGSNFTLKIRSTKLEDSAMYFCASRTGTGVGYNEQFFGPGTRLTVL.

The chain uses TRBV6-6 and TRBJ2-3, with D perhaps being TRBD1 or TRBD2 (5 bases each). The germline V gene has CDR1 MNHNY and CDR2 SVGAGI (reference sequence). This CDR3 contains 16 residues. Trimming shortened V by 6 bases and J by 1 base, and 17 bases separated the two germline ends. In nucleotides, the CDR3 is TGTGCCAGCAGGGGCAGGGAGAGGTCCGGCACAGATACGCAGTATTTT. Protein product: CASRGRERSGTDTQYF.

This clonotype was counted between two and nine times. The V gene is TRBV7-2, the J gene TRBJ2-5; TRBD1 agrees at 7 bases. CDR3 size: 15 residues. V shed 2 bases, J shed 2 bases, and the junction held 5 bases outside the gene matches. Looked up from germline, CDR1 is SGHTA and CDR2 is FQGNSA. The CDR3 DNA reads as TGTGCCAGCAGCTTAATGTCAGGGGGACAAGAGACCCAGTACTTC. Residues: CASSLMSGGQETQYF.